The rows below give T cell receptor beta chains drawn from one sample of a study of CD8 T cells in ankylosing spondylitis. MiXCR, applied by TCRdb to the 5' RACE reads, yields one record per CDR3 protein. Of under 30,000 distinct CDR3 sequences listed, 10% to 15% are singletons. The source material was blood. The source of these receptors is a male donor with ankylosing spondylitis or in good health (not recorded which). Both conserved end residues are part of each CDR3. The D gene is left open where the match is weak. Not every row has a clone size; where given, it reads once, few, many or a size class.

V	size	J	D	length	CDR3	DNA
TRBV15	many	TRBJ2-1	NA	15	CATSTEERNYNEQFF	TGTGCCACCAGCACAGAAGAGCGGAACTACAATGAGCAGTTCTTC
TRBV15	NA	TRBJ2-1	NA	12	CATSRVYNEQFF	TGTGCCACCAGCAGGGTATACAATGAGCAGTTCTTC
TRBV10-3	many	TRBJ2-1	TRBD2	13	CAIRTSGGNEQFF	TGTGCCATCAGGACTAGCGGGGGCAATGAGCAGTTCTTC
TRBV24-1	few	TRBJ1-4	TRBD1	14	CATSDRTGGEKLFF	TGTGCCACCAGTGATCGGACAGGGGGAGAAAAACTGTTTTTT
TRBV12-3/TRBV12-4	many	TRBJ2-1	NA	14	CASSLNRVGNEQFF	TGTGCCAGCAGTTTAAACAGGGTCGGTAATGAGCAGTTCTTC
TRBV7-2	many	TRBJ1-1	NA	14	CASSFDRLNTEAFF	TGTGCCAGCAGCTTCGACAGACTGAACACTGAAGCTTTCTTT
TRBV29-1	many	TRBJ2-3	NA	13	CSATVPSTDTQYF	TGCAGCGCGACAGTCCCTAGCACAGATACGCAGTATTTT
TRBV18	NA	TRBJ1-2	NA	16	CASSPDVQGSNYGYTF	TGTGCCAGCTCACCCGACGTTCAGGGATCTAACTATGGCTACACCTTC
TRBV6-1	many	TRBJ2-4	NA	19	CASSTRTGIGTQAKNIQYF	TGTGCCAGCAGTACAAGAACTGGTATAGGAACTCAAGCCAAAAACATTCAGTACTTC
TRBV6-5	few	TRBJ1-1	TRBD1	15	CASSRTGWLNTEAFF	TGTGCCAGCAGTCGGACAGGGTGGCTGAACACTGAAGCTTTCTTT
TRBV25-1	many	TRBJ1-1	NA	11	CASFLAGVAFF	TGTGCCAGCTTCCTTGCAGGGGTCGCTTTCTTT
TRBV5-1	NA	TRBJ2-3	NA	15	CASSLSGLSTDTQYF	TGCGCCAGCAGCCTCAGCGGACTTAGCACAGATACGCAGTATTTT
TRBV28	NA	TRBJ2-2	NA	14	CASSIKQNTGELFF	TGTGCCAGCAGCATAAAACAAAACACCGGGGAGCTGTTTTTT
TRBV14	few	TRBJ1-1	NA	13	CASSPREDSEAFF	TGTGCCAGCAGCCCCCGGGAAGACTCTGAAGCTTTCTTT
TRBV10-3	many	TRBJ2-1	TRBD2	13	CAISREEGNEQFF	TGTGCCATCAGCCGGGAGGAAGGCAATGAGCAGTTCTTC
TRBV5-1	few	TRBJ1-5	NA	15	CASSLDNYSNQPQHF	TGCGCCAGCAGCTTGGACAACTATAGCAATCAGCCCCAGCATTTT
TRBV7-8	many	TRBJ2-3	TRBD2	17	CASSLASGGAGPVTQYF	TGTGCCAGCAGCTTAGCCTCCGGGGGGGCAGGTCCAGTTACGCAGTATTTT
TRBV28	many	TRBJ2-6	TRBD1	16	CASSLGTGYGANVLTF	TGTGCCAGCAGTCTCGGGACAGGGTATGGGGCCAACGTCCTGACTTTC
TRBV27	few	TRBJ2-4	TRBD2	15	CASSLVRGVKNIQYF	TGTGCCAGCAGTTTAGTTCGGGGGGTCAAAAACATTCAGTACTTC
TRBV3-1	NA	TRBJ2-1	NA	15	CASSQIGVALNEQFF	TGTGCCAGCAGCCAAATTGGGGTAGCGTTGAATGAGCAGTTCTTC
TRBV7-3	medium-sized	TRBJ2-5	TRBD2	13	CASSLTGGETQYF	TGTGCCAGCAGCTTAACGGGGGGGGAGACCCAGTACTTC
TRBV7-3	few	TRBJ2-1	NA	14	CASSSSGAGSKQFF	TGTGCCAGCAGCTCATCGGGGGCGGGATCGAAGCAGTTCTTC